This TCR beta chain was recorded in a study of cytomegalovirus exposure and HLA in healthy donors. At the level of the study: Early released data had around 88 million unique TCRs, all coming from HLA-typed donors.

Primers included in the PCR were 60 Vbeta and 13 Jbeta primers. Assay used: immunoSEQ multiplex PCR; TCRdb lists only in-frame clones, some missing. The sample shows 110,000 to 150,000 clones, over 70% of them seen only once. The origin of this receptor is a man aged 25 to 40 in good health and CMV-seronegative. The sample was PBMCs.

The CDR3 DNA follows: TGCGCCAGCAGCTTTAATAGCGGGAGAGAATACGAGCAGTACTTC. Encoded protein: CASSFNSGREYEQYF. The chain carries TRBV5-1 and TRBJ2-7, with 9 positions matching TRBD2. The V gene's germline CDR1 is SGHRS and CDR2 YFSETQ. The ends lost 2 bases at V and 4 bases at J; junction bases unmatched: 7. This CDR3 is built from 15 residues.